The 18 T cell receptor beta chains reported below all come from one sample, sequenced in a study of blood T cell repertoires in COVID-19. The repertoire was sequenced with immunoSEQ multiplex PCR; TCRdb's copy has only in-frame clones and lacks some. The sample has around 140,000 clones, more than 60% seen once; the top ten hold 1.9%. The sequencing sample was made of peripheral blood. These receptors all stem from a woman aged 70-85 years with acute or convalescent COVID-19.

This clone was recorded a few times. The CDR3: CASSEYRTGNTEAFF. For the CDR3, the DNA is TGCGCCAGCAGTGAGTATCGGACAGGTAACACTGAAGCTTTCTTT. The chain has TRBV10-2 and TRBJ1-1, with 7 bases matching TRBD1. J was trimmed by 2 bases and V by 1 base; bases with no gene match: 4. Germline assignment: CDR1 WSHSY and CDR2 SAAADI. The CDR3 has 15 amino acids.

The CDR3 nucleotides read TGCGCCACCCCCCAGACAGCAACTAATGAAAAACTGTTTTTT. It is translated as CATPQTATNEKLFF. This chain connects TRBV5-1 to TRBJ1-4; possibly TRBD1 for D (5 bases). This CDR3 comprises 14 residues. The germline V gene encodes CDR1 SGHRS and CDR2 YFSETQ. Trimming cost V 9 bases and J 0 bases, with 12 bases left between them.

This clone has more than one count but fewer than ten. The rearrangement joins TRBV10-1 to TRBJ2-5, with a tentative D call TRBD2 (6 bases). CDR1 is WNHNN, CDR2 SYGVQD, per germline (reference sequence). The CDR3 is made up of 14 amino acids. Deletions cut 3 bases from V and 3 bases from J, with 11 bases between. The CDR3 DNA sequence: TGCGCCAGCAGTGATGCGGGGACCGAAGAGACCCAGTACTTC. It translates to CASSDAGTEETQYF.

This clone came up a few times. The chain has TRBV6-4 and TRBJ1-2; D gene unclear. This CDR3 is 13 amino acids long. Germline values: CDR1 MRHNA, CDR2 SNTAGT. The ends were cut back, 7 bases at V and 7 bases at J, with 16 bases in the middle. This chain's CDR3 is CASIPDTWLGYTF. In nucleotides, the CDR3 is TGTGCCAGCATCCCCGACACATGGCTTGGCTACACCTTC.

The chain uses TRBV2 and TRBJ1-5; D is uncertain. Per germline, CDR1 SNHLY and CDR2 FYNNEI. The CDR3 is made up of 16 amino acids. The V end was cut by 1 base, the J end by 1 base, with 11 bases between. Here the CDR3 DNA reads TGTGCCAGCAGTGAAGGGGCCGGTCTGAGCAATCAGCCCCAGCATTTT. It encodes CASSEGAGLSNQPQHF.

This clone was found a few times. The chain combines TRBV5-1 with TRBJ2-3, with 7 bases identical to TRBD2. V gave up 2 bases and J gave up 2 bases; unmatched junction bases: 5. The CDR3 consists of 15 residues. CDR1 is SGHRS and CDR2 is YFSETQ in the germline V gene. CDR3 sequence: CASSLAGSPTDTQYF. CDR3 nucleotide sequence: TGCGCCAGCAGCTTAGCGGGGTCGCCCACAGATACGCAGTATTTT.

The CDR3 DNA follows: TGTGCCAGCAGCTTAGGGCTACTAGCGGGGAACACCGGGGAGCTGTTTTTT. It translates to CASSLGLLAGNTGELFF. This chain joins TRBV7-8 and TRBJ2-2, with 9 bases lining up with TRBD2. The germline V gene encodes CDR1 SGHVS and CDR2 FQNEAQ. V shed 1 base, J shed 1 base, and the junction held 4 bases outside the gene matches. This CDR3 has 17 amino acids.

The chain has TRBV10-3 and TRBJ1-2; 12 nucleotides match TRBD1. CDR3 length: 16 amino acids. Trimming cost V 2 bases and J 4 bases; bases outside gene matches: 5. CDR1 is ENHRY and CDR2 is SYGVKD in the germline V gene. The CDR3: CAISEPGQGAGYGYTF. As DNA, the CDR3 is TGTGCCATCAGTGAGCCGGGACAGGGGGCAGGCTATGGCTACACCTTC.

The chain links TRBV6-6 to TRBJ1-5, with 10 bases identical to TRBD1. The CDR3 length is 14 residues. V gave up 5 bases and J gave up 4 bases; unmatched junction bases: 2. Germline V gene lookup returns CDR1 MNHNY and CDR2 SVGAGI (reference sequence). CDR3 DNA sequence: TGTGCCAGCAGTGGACAGGGGGAGAATCAGCCCCAGCATTTT. Residues: CASSGQGENQPQHF.

The chain carries TRBV11-2 and TRBJ2-5; maybe TRBD2 (5 bases). CDR1 and CDR2 (germline): SGHAT, FQNNGV. Between the trimmed V and J ends, which lost 5 bases and 5 bases, there was a span of 15 bases. This CDR3 contains 14 residues. The CDR3 region is CASSGFLASETQYF. In DNA, the CDR3 is TGTGCCAGCAGCGGGTTTTTAGCGAGTGAGACCCAGTACTTC.

This clone has just a few counts. The V call is TRBV7-2, the J call TRBJ1-2; no firm D call. V was pared by 1 base and J by 2 bases, with 14 bases between. The CDR3 totals 16 residues. Germline values: CDR1 SGHTA, CDR2 FQGNSA. CDR3 DNA: TGTGCCAGCAGCTTAGGGACGGGAAACCTAAACTATGGCTACACCTTC. This gives the protein CASSLGTGNLNYGYTF.

The J gene is TRBJ1-2, the V gene TRBV6-1; 11 nucleotides agree with TRBD1. V was clipped by 0 bases and J by 6 bases; unmatched bases: 6. The CDR3 is made up of 16 amino acids. From germline, CDR1 is MNHNS and CDR2 SASEGT. The CDR3: CASSEAFGQGADGYTF. For the CDR3, the DNA is TGTGCCAGCAGTGAAGCCTTCGGACAGGGGGCTGATGGCTACACCTTC.

A few counts support this clone. Written as DNA, the CDR3 is TGTGCCAGCAGTGTCAGCGGGAGGGGCGAGCAGTACTTC. It encodes CASSVSGRGEQYF. J is TRBJ2-7 and V is TRBV2; 10 nucleotides match TRBD2. CDR1 and CDR2 (germline): SNHLY, FYNNEI. V lost 4 bases to trimming and J lost 6 bases; unmatched junction nucleotides: 3. The CDR3 runs to 13 residues.

The gene calls are TRBV4-1 and TRBJ2-1; 11 bases fit TRBD2. V was pared by 6 bases and J by 3 bases, with 10 bases of the junction left unmatched. The CDR3 runs to 17 residues. CDR1 is MGHRA and CDR2 is YSYEKL in the germline V gene. The CDR3 protein is CASSGRSSGRGYNEQFF. CDR3 coding DNA: TGCGCCAGCAGTGGACGCAGTAGCGGGAGGGGCTACAATGAGCAGTTCTTC.

The chain is built from TRBV4-3 and TRBJ1-5; 8 nucleotides agree with TRBD1. Per the germline V gene, CDR1 is LGHNA and CDR2 is YSLEER. This CDR3 contains 15 residues. The junction had 5 bases not matched to a gene; V was cut back by 1 base and J by 6 bases. DNA of the CDR3: TGCGCCAGCAGCCAAGGGCAGGGGGCCGGTCAGCCCCAGCATTTT. Amino acids: CASSQGQGAGQPQHF.

This clone was seen at least ten times. This chain links TRBV24-1 with TRBJ2-3, with 9 bases aligning to TRBD2. V was clipped by 3 bases and J by 5 bases; unmatched bases: 8. Germline assignment: CDR1 KGHDR and CDR2 SFDVKD. The CDR3 runs 16 residues. This CDR3 is CATSDMTSGRLDTQYF. CDR3 coding DNA: TGTGCCACCAGTGATATGACTAGCGGCAGGTTAGATACGCAGTATTTT.

The chain couples TRBV6-5 to TRBJ2-7; the match to TRBD1 covers 9 bases. Per germline, CDR1 MNHEY and CDR2 SVGAGI. The CDR3 sequence is 13 residues long. The junction had 6 bases not matched to a gene; V was cut back by 6 bases and J by 6 bases. The CDR3 spells CASSLDRGSEQYF. CDR3 nucleotides: TGTGCCAGCAGCCTGGACAGGGGATCCGAGCAGTACTTC.

The sample holds many counts of this clone. The gene calls are TRBV3-1 (or the pseudogene TRBV3-2) and TRBJ2-1, with TRBD2 matching over 9 bases. Trimming at V came to 5 bases and at J to 5 bases, leaving 7 bases not matched to a gene. From germline, CDR1 is LGHDT and CDR2 YNNKEL (reference sequence). CDR3 length: 15 amino acids. CDR3 sequence (DNA): TGTGCCAGCAGCTCTCCGGGACTAGCAAACAATGAGCAGTTCTTC. It encodes CASSSPGLANNEQFF.